Shown below are 2 T cell receptor beta chains from a single sample sequenced in a study of blood T cell repertoires in COVID-19. Here immunoSEQ multiplex PCR was the method, and the copy in TCRdb shows in-frame clones only, minus some. In the table there are about 150,000 clones, 84% of which are singletons. Sequenced material: peripheral blood. These receptor sequences come from a human donor in a cohort sampled during active COVID-19.

This chain connects TRBV29-1 to TRBJ2-1; 10 bases fit TRBD1. CDR3 length equals 17 residues. The J segment lost 2 bases and the V segment lost 4 bases, leaving 11 bases of the junction unmatched. Per the germline V gene, CDR1 is SQVTM and CDR2 is ANQGSEA. The CDR3 nucleotides read TGCAGCGTTGTAGGGGACCAGACAGGGGGCGCCTACAATGAGCAGTTCTTC. The encoded protein is CSVVGDQTGGAYNEQFF.

The chain has TRBV30 and TRBJ1-6; 10 bases agree with TRBD1. The germline gives CDR1 GTSNPN, CDR2 SVGIG (reference sequence). CDR3 length: 16 residues. V dropped 5 bases and J dropped 5; count of bases not matched to a gene: 9. For the CDR3, the DNA is TGTGCCTGGGGGAGACAGGGGGCGATTAATAATTCACCCCTCCACTTT. The encoded protein is CAWGRQGAINNSPLHF.